This T cell receptor (beta chain) was recorded in a study of beta chain features in type 1 diabetes. Study overall: What patients shared with healthy donors was a similar profile of age, gender and cell yields.

Deletions cut 4 bases from V and 2 bases from J, with 7 bases between. This CDR3 comprises 13 residues. Germline loops: CDR1 SNHLY, CDR2 FYNNEI. Every donor provided one heparinised blood draw, which averaged around 110 mL. As regards this clone: What it recognizes is unknown.

The entirety of the isolated RNA underwent reverse transcription, so expressed TCRB transcripts were sequenced. Measured with immunoSEQ multiplex PCR; TCRdb has only the in-frame clones, and not every one. In the table there are 140,000 or so clones, 10% of which are singletons. Study-wide findings and caveats: Reduced insertions and increased deletions marked VDJ junctions in type 1 diabetes patients.

The chain has TRBV2 and TRBJ2-3; D remains ambiguous. Sequenced sample: naive CD4+ T cells from blood. The TCR sequence derives from a man in his late teens or twenties in good health. CDR3 protein: CASSGLDTDTQYF. The CDR3, as DNA: TGTGCCAGCAGTGGTCTAGACACAGATACGCAGTATTTT.